This T cell receptor beta chain was sequenced for a study of neurological immune-mediated disorders. Study outcomes and limitations: No CDR3 amino acid sequences were shared by expanded clones across subjects, suggesting private repertoires in all groups. Whereas HTLV-1-associated myelopathy showed the most TCR clonal expansion, multiple sclerosis showed the least, with levels below those of healthy controls.

The CDR3 is 13 amino acids. Between the trimmed V and J ends, which lost 3 bases and 4 bases, there was a span of 10 bases. Germline V CDR1 and CDR2: SQVTM, ANQGSEA. Each sorted-subset library came from 750,000 to 1,000,000 CD4+ or CD8+ T cells. 5'RACE employing 10-nucleotide random UMIs yielded the cDNA. TCRdb passed the 5' RACE reads through MiXCR, listing each CDR3 protein once. This table has about 30,000 distinct CDR3 sequences, approximately 6% appearing once. This clonotype was detected ten times or more. Its antigen is as yet unknown. The chain uses TRBV29-1 and TRBJ1-5; D might be TRBD1 (5 bases). The clonotype comes from a woman aged 45-60 years in good health. The sample comprised CD4+ T cells from blood. Here the CDR3 DNA reads TGCAGCGTTGAGGGGACTAATAATCAGCCCCAGCATTTT. This gives the protein CSVEGTNNQPQHF. The entire variable domain, with the rest obtained from reference TRBV29-1 and TRBJ1-5, is as follows: SAVISQKPSRDICQRGTSLTIQCQVDSQVTMMFWYRQQPGQSLTLIATANQGSEATYESGFVIDKFPISRPNLTFSTLTVSNMSPEDSSIYLCSVEGTNNQPQHFGDGTRLSIL.